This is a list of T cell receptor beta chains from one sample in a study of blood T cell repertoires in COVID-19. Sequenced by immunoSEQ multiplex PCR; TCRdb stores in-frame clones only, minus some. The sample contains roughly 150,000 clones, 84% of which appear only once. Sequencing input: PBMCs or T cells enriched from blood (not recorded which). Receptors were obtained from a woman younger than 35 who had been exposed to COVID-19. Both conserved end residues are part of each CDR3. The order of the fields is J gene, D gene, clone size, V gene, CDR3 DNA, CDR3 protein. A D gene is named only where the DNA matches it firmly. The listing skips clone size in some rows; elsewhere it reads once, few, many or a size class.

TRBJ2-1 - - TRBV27 TGTGCCAGCAGTTTCTTGGGACTCGGATCCTCCAATGAGCAGTTCTTC CASSFLGLGSSNEQFF
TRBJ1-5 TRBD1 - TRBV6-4 TGTGCCAGCAGGGACAACGATTCCGGGACAGCTTTTAGCAATCAGCCCCAGCATTTT CASRDNDSGTAFSNQPQHF
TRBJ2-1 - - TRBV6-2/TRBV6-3 TGTGCCAGCAGTTACTCGTTCTCGCGGCCGAGCTCCTACAATGAGCAGTTCTTC CASSYSFSRPSSYNEQFF
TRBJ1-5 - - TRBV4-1 TGCGCCAGCAGCCAAGAGGGGGGACGCAATCAGCCCCAGCATTTT CASSQEGGRNQPQHF
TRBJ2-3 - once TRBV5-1 TGCGCCAGCAGCTTGGCAAGCTCTCTAAGCACAGATACGCAGTATTTT CASSLASSLSTDTQYF
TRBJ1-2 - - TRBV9 TGTGCCAGCAGCGTAGGCCACACCTCTAACTATGGCTACACCTTC CASSVGHTSNYGYTF
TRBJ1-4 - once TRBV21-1 TGTGCCAGCAGCAAGTGGGACTCGACAGGGGGGAGTGAAAAACTGTTTTTT CASSKWDSTGGSEKLFF
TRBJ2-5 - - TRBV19 TGTGCCAGTAGTAGGGCAATTCAAGAGACCCAGTACTTC CASSRAIQETQYF
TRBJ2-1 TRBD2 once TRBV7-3 TGTGCCAGCAGCTTAATCCCTCCTATTCTAGCGGGCGTGAAAAATGAGCAGTTCTTC CASSLIPPILAGVKNEQFF
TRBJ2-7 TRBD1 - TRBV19 TGTGCCAGTAGTGCGGACAGGGGGCGCGGCGAGCAGTACTTC CASSADRGRGEQYF
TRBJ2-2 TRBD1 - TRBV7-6 TGTGCCAGCAGCTTATTGGACAGGAGGGAGCTGTTTTTT CASSLLDRRELFF
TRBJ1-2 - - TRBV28 TGTGCCAGCAGTTCTAGCGGCAGCCACTATGGCTACACCTTC CASSSSGSHYGYTF
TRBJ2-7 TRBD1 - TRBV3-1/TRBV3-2 TGTGCCAGCAGCCTCACAAGTGGACAGGGGGGCGAGCAGTACTTC CASSLTSGQGGEQYF
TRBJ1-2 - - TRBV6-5 TGTGCCAGCAGTCAATCTACAGGGAATGGCTACACCTTC CASSQSTGNGYTF
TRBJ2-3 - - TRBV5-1 TGCGCCAGCAGCTCAAGACTGGGCACAGATACGCAGTATTTT CASSSRLGTDTQYF
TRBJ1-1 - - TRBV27 TGTGCCAGCAGTTTCAGCGGTTCGGGGCTCGGGGGCACTGAAGCTTTCTTT CASSFSGSGLGGTEAFF
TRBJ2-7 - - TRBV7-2 TGTGCCAGCAGCTTAGAACCGGGACTTCCACTTACGACGCAGTACTTC CASSLEPGLPLTTQYF
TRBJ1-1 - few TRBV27 TGTGCCAGCAGTTTCTCCGGGATATATTTACGGGGCACTGAAGCTTTCTTT CASSFSGIYLRGTEAFF
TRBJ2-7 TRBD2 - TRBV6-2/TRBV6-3 TGTGCCAGCACCCCGGGGGGGACCCCCTACGAGCAGTACTTC CASTPGGTPYEQYF
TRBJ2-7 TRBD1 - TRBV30 TGTGCCTGGAGGGGACAGGGGGTCTCCTACGAGCAGTACTTC CAWRGQGVSYEQYF
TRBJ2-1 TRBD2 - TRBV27 TGTGCCAGCAGTTTTTATACTAGCGGGAGGGAGCAGTTCTTC CASSFYTSGREQFF
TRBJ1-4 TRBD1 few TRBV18 TGTGCCAGCTCACCCCAACCGACAGGGGCAGGAGAAAAACTGTTTTTT CASSPQPTGAGEKLFF
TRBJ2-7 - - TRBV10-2 TGCGCCAGCAGTGAGTCGGGCGGGCGCTCCTACGAGCAGTACTTC CASSESGGRSYEQYF
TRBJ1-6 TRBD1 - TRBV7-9 TGTGCCAGCAGCGCGGGACAGGGATTTAATTCACCCCTCCACTTT CASSAGQGFNSPLHF
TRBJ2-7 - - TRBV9 TGTGCCAGCAGCGTTTCCCCTCTCTACGAGCAGTACTTC CASSVSPLYEQYF
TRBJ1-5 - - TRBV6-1 TGTGCCAGCAGTGAAAGCGGGGGCCTTCAGCCCCAGCATTTT CASSESGGLQPQHF
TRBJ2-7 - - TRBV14 TGTGCCAGCAGCCAAGGGGGCCGGTATCCGTCCTACGAGCAGTACTTC CASSQGGRYPSYEQYF
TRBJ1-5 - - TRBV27 TGTGCCAGCAGTTTATCTGCGGGGCAAGGTCAGCCCCAGCATTTT CASSLSAGQGQPQHF
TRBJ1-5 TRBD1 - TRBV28 TGTGCCAGCAGTTCCCGGACAGGTAGCAATCAGCCCCAGCATTTT CASSSRTGSNQPQHF
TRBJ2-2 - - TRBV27 TGTGCCAGCAGTCCCTATAGTACTGGGGAGCTGTTTTTT CASSPYSTGELFF
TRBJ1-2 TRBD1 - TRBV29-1 TGCAGCGCTTCCGGACAGGGGGCAGAGGGCTACACCTTC CSASGQGAEGYTF
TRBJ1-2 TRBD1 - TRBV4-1 TGCGCCAGCAGCCAAGACAGGGGGCAATATGGCTACACCTTC CASSQDRGQYGYTF
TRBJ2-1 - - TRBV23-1 TGCGCCAGCATAAATACGGGCGGGAATGAGCAGTTCTTC CASINTGGNEQFF
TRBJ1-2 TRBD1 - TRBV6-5 TGTGCCACTAGAGGGACAGGGGACTACTATGGCTACACCTTC CATRGTGDYYGYTF
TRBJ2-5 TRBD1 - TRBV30 TGTGCCGCCGACAGGGGGCGGAGAGAGACCCAGTACTTC CAADRGRRETQYF
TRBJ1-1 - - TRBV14 TGTGCCAGCAGCCAAGTTTGGGGGAGGACTGAAGCTTTCTTT CASSQVWGRTEAFF
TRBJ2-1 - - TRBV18 TGTGCCAGCTCACCACCGGAGTACAATGAGCAGTTCTTC CASSPPEYNEQFF
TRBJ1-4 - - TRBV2 TGTGCCAGCAGTGATTGGACTAGGGCTAATGAAAAACTGTTTTTT CASSDWTRANEKLFF
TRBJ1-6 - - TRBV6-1 TGTGCCAGCAGTGATACAGAAGAATATTCACCCCTCCACTTT CASSDTEEYSPLHF
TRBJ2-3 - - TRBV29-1 TGCAGCGTTGATCCGTGGGAGGGGGACCCAGATACGCAGTATTTT CSVDPWEGDPDTQYF
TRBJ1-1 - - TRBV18 TGTGCCAGCTCACCGGACCGGAAGGGGTTCACTGAAGCTTTCTTT CASSPDRKGFTEAFF
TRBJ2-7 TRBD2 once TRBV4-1 TGCGCCAGCAGCCTCGGGACTAGCGGGACTACGAGCTCCTACGAGCAGTACTTC CASSLGTSGTTSSYEQYF
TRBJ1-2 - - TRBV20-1 TGCAGTGCTCCGAGCTATGGCTACACCTTC CSAPSYGYTF
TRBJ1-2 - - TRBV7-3 TGTGCCAGCAGCCCTCAGGGCGCCACCAGCTATGGCTACACCTTC CASSPQGATSYGYTF
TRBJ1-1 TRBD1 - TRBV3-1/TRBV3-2 TGTGCCAGCAGCCGGACAGGAGAGACTGAAGCTTTCTTT CASSRTGETEAFF
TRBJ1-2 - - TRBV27 TGTGCCAGCAGTTTTAGTCCAGGGGCGCCGTATGGCTACACCTTC CASSFSPGAPYGYTF
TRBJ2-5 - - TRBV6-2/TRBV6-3 TGTGCCAGCAGTGGAGTTGAGTTTGAGACCCAGTACTTC CASSGVEFETQYF